This T cell receptor beta chain was captured in a study of blood T cell repertoires in COVID-19. The overall study: Samples representing acute and convalescent COVID-19 were sourced from the United States, Italy and Spain.

This clone was counted a single time. The germline V and J ends were trimmed by 4 bases and 2 bases, with 12 bases remaining between them. The CDR3 has 14 residues. Germline V gene sequence: CDR1 SGHDT, CDR2 YYEEEE. Cohort assignment relied on participant-reported clinical history. Either two negative PCRs, clearance, or symptom resolution qualified Cohort 3 donors as recovered. Repertoires were generated with immunoSEQ multiplex PCR, while TCRdb's copy carries only in-frame clones and drops some. The sample has around 480,000 clones; about 90% are singletons. Sequencing was carried out using PBMCs or T cells enriched from blood (not recorded which). The J gene is TRBJ1-2, the V gene TRBV5-6; weak D call: TRBD1 (6 bases). The receptor was derived from a woman between 18 and 29 years old who had recovered from COVID-19. The CDR3 DNA reads TGTGCCAGCAGCACGGACAGACGAAACTATGGCTACACCTTC. Translating it yields CASSTDRRNYGYTF.